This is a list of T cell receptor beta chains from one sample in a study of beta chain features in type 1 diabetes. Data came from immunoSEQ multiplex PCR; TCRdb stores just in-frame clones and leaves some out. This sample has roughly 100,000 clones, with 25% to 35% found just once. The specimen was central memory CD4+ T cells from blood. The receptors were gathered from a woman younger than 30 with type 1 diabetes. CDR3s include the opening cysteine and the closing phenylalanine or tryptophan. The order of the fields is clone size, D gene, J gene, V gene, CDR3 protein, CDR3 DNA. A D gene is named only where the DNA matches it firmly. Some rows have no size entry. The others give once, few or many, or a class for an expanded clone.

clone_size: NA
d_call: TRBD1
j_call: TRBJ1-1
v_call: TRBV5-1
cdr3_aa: CASKRTGDATEAFF
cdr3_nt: TGCGCCAGCAAGAGGACAGGGGATGCCACTGAAGCTTTCTTT

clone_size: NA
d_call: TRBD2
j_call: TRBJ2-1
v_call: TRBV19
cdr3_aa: CASSMSRTSGSLHNEQFF
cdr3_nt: TGTGCCAGTAGTATGTCCCGGACTAGCGGGAGCCTCCACAATGAGCAGTTCTTC

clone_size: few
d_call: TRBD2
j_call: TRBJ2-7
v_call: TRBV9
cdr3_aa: CASSSSGTSYEQYF
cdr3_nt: TGTGCCAGCAGCAGTTCCGGGACTAGCTACGAGCAGTACTTC

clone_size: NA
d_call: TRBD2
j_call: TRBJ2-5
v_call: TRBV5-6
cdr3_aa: CASSPAGGRAETQYF
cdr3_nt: TGTGCCAGCAGCCCGGCGGGCGGGAGGGCCGAGACCCAGTACTTC

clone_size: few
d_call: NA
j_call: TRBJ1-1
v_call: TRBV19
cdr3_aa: CASTKGQMNTEAFF
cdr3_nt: TGTGCCAGTACTAAAGGACAGATGAACACTGAAGCTTTCTTT

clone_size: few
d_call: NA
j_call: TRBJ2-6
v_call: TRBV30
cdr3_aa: CAWISQGSGANVLTF
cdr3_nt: TGTGCCTGGATTTCCCAGGGCTCTGGGGCCAACGTCCTGACTTTC

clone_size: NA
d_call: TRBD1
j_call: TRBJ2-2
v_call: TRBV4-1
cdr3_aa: CASSPPGTAGELFF
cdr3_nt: TGCGCCAGCAGCCCCCCCGGGACAGCCGGGGAGCTGTTTTTT

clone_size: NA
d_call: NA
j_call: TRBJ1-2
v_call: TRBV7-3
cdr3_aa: CASSLAQGNGYTF
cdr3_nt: TGTGCCAGCAGCTTAGCACAGGGAAATGGCTACACCTTC

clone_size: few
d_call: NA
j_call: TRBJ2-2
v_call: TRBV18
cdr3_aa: CASEKALTGELFF
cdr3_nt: TGTGCCAGCGAAAAAGCTCTCACCGGGGAGCTGTTTTTT

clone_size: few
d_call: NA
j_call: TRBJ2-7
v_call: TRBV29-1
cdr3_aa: CSVDGLYEQYF
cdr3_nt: TGCAGCGTTGATGGGCTCTACGAGCAGTACTTC

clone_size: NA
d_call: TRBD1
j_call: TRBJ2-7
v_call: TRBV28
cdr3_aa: CASSPGTDRAYEQYF
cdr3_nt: TGTGCCAGCAGCCCAGGAACCGACAGGGCCTACGAGCAGTACTTC

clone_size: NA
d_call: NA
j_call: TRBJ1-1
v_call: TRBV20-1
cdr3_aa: CSPLLNTEAFF
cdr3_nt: TGCAGCCCTCTATTGAACACTGAAGCTTTCTTT

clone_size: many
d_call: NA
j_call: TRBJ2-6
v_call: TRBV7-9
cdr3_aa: CASSLGLTGANVLTF
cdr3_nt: TGTGCCAGCAGCTTAGGGCTTACTGGGGCCAACGTCCTGACTTTC

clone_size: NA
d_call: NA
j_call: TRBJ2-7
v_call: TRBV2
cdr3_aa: CASSVQSSYEQYF
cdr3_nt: TGTGCCAGCAGTGTACAGAGCTCCTACGAGCAGTACTTC

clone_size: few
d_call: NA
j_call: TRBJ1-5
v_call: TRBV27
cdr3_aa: CASSEKGHQPQHF
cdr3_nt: TGTGCCAGCAGTGAAAAGGGGCATCAGCCCCAGCATTTT

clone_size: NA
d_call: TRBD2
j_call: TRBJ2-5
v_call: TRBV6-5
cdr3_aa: CASLTSGSETQYF
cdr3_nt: TGTGCCAGCCTTACTAGCGGGAGTGAGACCCAGTACTTC

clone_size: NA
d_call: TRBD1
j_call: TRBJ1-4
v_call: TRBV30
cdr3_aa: CAWNRGGGEKLFF
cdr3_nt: TGTGCCTGGAACAGGGGAGGAGGAGAAAAACTGTTTTTT

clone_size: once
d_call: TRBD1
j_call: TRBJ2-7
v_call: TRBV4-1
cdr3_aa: CASSPQGALSYEQYF
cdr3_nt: TGCGCCAGCAGCCCCCAGGGGGCCCTTTCCTACGAGCAGTACTTC

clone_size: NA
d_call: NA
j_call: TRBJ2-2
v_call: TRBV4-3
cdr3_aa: CASSQDRIRELFF
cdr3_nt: TGCGCCAGCAGCCAAGACAGGATCCGGGAGCTGTTTTTT

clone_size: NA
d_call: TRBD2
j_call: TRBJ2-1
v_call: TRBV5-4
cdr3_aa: CASSRTRVFHNEQFF
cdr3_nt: TGTGCCAGCAGCAGGACTAGAGTCTTCCACAATGAGCAGTTCTTC

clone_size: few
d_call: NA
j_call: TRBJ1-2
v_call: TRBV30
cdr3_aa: CAWSVKSPPLGYTF
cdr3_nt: TGTGCCTGGAGTGTAAAGTCTCCCCCACTAGGCTACACCTTC

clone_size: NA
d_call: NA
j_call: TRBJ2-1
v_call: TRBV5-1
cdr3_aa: CASSLLLNNEQFF
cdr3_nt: TGCGCCAGCAGCCTGTTGTTAAACAATGAGCAGTTCTTC

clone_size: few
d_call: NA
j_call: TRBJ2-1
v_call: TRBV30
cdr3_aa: CAWRIGTSQFF
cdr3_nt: TGTGCCTGGAGGATTGGGACTTCCCAGTTCTTC

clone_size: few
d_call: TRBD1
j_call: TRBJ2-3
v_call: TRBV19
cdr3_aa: CASSIGQGATDTQYF
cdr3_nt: TGTGCCAGTAGTATCGGTCAGGGGGCCACAGATACGCAGTATTTT

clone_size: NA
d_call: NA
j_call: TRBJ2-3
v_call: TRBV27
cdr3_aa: CASSPSGDTQYF
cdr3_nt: TGTGCCAGCAGTCCTTCGGGAGATACGCAGTATTTT

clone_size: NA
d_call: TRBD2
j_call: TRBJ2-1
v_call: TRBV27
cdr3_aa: CASSPETSGYGSSYNEQFF
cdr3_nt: TGTGCCAGCAGTCCGGAGACTAGCGGTTATGGGAGCTCCTACAATGAGCAGTTCTTC

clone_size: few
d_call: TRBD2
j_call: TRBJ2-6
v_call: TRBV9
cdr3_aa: CASSAEGSGRRGTGANVLTF
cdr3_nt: TGTGCCAGCAGCGCCGAGGGTAGCGGGAGGAGAGGGACTGGGGCCAACGTCCTGACTTTC

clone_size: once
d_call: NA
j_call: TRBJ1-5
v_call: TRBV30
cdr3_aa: CAWRSPRGTQHF
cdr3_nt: TGTGCCTGGAGGTCGCCCAGGGGAACCCAGCATTTT

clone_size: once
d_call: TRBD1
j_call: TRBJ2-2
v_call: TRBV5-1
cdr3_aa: CASSPKTGDTGELFF
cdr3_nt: TGCGCCAGCAGCCCCAAGACAGGGGACACCGGGGAGCTGTTTTTT

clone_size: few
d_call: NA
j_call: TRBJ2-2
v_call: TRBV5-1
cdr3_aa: CASSLGQVAGELFF
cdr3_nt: TGCGCCAGCAGCTTAGGACAAGTGGCCGGGGAGCTGTTTTTT

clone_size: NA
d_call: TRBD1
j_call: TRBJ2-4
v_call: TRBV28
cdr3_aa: CASSPSTQGTLAKNIQYF
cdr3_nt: TGTGCCAGCAGCCCAAGTACACAGGGGACGTTAGCCAAAAACATTCAGTACTTC

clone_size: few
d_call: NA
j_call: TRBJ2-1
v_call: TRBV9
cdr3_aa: CASSVENSYNEQFF
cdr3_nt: TGTGCCAGCAGCGTAGAGAATAGTTACAATGAGCAGTTCTTC

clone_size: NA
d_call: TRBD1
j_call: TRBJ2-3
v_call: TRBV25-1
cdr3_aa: CASRGQGDTDTQYF
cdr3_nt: TGTGCCAGCAGGGGACAGGGCGACACAGATACGCAGTATTTT

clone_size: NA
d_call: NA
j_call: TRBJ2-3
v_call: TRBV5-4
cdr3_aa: CASSFGRGERDTQYF
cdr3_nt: TGTGCCAGCAGCTTCGGTAGGGGCGAACGGGATACGCAGTATTTT

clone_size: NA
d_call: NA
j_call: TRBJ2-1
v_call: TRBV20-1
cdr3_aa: CSAQLNEQFF
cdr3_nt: TGCAGTGCGCAACTTAATGAGCAGTTCTTC

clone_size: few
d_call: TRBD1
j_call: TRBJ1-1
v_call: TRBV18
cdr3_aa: CASSSGQENTEAFF
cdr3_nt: TGTGCCAGCTCATCCGGACAGGAGAACACTGAAGCTTTCTTT

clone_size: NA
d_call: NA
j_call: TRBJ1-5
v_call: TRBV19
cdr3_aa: CASSMGSGGQPQHF
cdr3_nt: TGTGCCAGTAGTATGGGTTCGGGGGGACAGCCCCAGCATTTT

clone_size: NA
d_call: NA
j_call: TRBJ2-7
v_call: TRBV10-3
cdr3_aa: CAISGRGGPDEQYF
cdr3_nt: TGTGCCATCAGTGGTAGGGGGGGGCCCGACGAGCAGTACTTC

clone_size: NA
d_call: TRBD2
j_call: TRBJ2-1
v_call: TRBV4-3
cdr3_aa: CASSRSEAGGPTYNEQFF
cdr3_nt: TGCGCCAGCAGCAGAAGCGAGGCGGGAGGGCCCACCTACAATGAGCAGTTCTTC

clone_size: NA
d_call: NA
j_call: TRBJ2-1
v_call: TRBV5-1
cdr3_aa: CASREDSLSDNEQFF
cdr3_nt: TGCGCCAGCAGAGAGGACTCCTTGTCGGACAATGAGCAGTTCTTC

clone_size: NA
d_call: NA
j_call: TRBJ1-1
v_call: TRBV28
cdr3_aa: CASSLMGFANTEAFF
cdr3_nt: TGTGCCAGCAGTTTAATGGGCTTTGCTAACACTGAAGCTTTCTTT

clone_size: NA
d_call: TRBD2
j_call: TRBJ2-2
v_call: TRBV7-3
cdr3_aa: CASSLGLAGVTGELFF
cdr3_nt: TGTGCCAGCAGCTTAGGATTAGCGGGAGTTACCGGGGAGCTGTTTTTT

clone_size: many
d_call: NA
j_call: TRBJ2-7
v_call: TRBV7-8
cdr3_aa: CASSSKWGRFYEQYF
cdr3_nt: TGTGCCAGCAGCTCAAAGTGGGGGAGGTTCTACGAGCAGTACTTC

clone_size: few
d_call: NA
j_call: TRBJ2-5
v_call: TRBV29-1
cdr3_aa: CSARAQVQETQYF
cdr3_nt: TGCAGCGCCAGAGCCCAGGTACAAGAGACCCAGTACTTC

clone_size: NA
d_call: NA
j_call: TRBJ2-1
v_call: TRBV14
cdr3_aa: CASSQETTMDPGEQFF
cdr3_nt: TGTGCCAGCAGCCAAGAGACTACGATGGACCCTGGGGAGCAGTTCTTC

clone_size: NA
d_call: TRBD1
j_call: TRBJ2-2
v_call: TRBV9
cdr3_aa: CASSSRTGPNTGELFF
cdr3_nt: TGTGCCAGCAGCTCCCGGACAGGCCCGAACACCGGGGAGCTGTTTTTT

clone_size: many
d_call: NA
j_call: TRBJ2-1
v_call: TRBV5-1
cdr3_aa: CASSLLGGSGGNEQFF
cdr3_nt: TGCGCCAGCAGCTTGCTGGGGGGTAGCGGAGGAAATGAGCAGTTCTTC

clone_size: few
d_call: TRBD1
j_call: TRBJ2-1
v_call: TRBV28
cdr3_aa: CASRKQGARVYNEQFF
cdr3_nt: TGTGCCAGCAGGAAACAGGGGGCGCGGGTCTACAATGAGCAGTTCTTC

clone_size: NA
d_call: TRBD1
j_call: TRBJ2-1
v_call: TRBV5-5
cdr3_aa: CASSLFGTGENEQFF
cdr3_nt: TGTGCCAGCAGCTTGTTTGGGACAGGGGAAAATGAGCAGTTCTTC

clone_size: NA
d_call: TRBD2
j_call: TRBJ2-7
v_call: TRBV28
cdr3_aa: CASTLRKGTSGEQYF
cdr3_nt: TGTGCCAGCACCCTGAGGAAAGGGACTAGTGGTGAGCAGTACTTC

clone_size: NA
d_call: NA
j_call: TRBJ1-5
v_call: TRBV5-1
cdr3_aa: CASSLGGYNQPQHF
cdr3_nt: TGCGCCAGCAGCTTGGGGGGCTACAATCAGCCCCAGCATTTT

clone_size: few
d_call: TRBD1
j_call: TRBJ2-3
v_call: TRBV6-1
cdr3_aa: CASSGTGFTDTQYF
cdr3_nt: TGTGCCAGCAGTGGGACAGGGTTCACAGATACGCAGTATTTT

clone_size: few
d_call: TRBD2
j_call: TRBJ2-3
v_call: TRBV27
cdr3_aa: CASSLFGTITDTQYF
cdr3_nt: TGTGCCAGCAGTTTATTCGGGACTATCACAGATACGCAGTATTTT

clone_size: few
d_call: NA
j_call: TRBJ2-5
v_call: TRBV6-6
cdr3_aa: CASSGDIRIWETQYF
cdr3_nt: TGTGCCAGCAGTGGGGACATCCGGATTTGGGAGACCCAGTACTTC

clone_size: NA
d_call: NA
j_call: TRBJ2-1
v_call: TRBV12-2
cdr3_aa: CASRLGAATSGRVWSYNEQFF
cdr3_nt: TGTGCAAGTCGCTTAGGGGCTGCGACTAGCGGGAGGGTATGGTCCTACAATGAGCAGTTCTTC

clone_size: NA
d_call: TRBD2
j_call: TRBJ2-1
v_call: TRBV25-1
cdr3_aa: CASSELAGVDNEQFF
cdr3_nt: TGTGCCAGCAGTGAATTAGCGGGAGTCGATAATGAGCAGTTCTTC

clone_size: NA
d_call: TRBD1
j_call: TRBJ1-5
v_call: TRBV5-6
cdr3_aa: CASSIRDRVGGNQPQHF
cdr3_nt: TGTGCCAGCAGCATCAGGGACAGGGTAGGAGGCAATCAGCCCCAGCATTTT

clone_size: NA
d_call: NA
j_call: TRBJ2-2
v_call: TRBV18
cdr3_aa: CASSQQDTGELFF
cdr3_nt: TGTGCCAGCTCACAGCAAGACACCGGGGAGCTGTTTTTT

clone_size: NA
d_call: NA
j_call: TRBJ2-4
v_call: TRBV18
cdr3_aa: CASSPDEQASQYF
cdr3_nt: TGTGCCAGCTCACCTGATGAGCAGGCCTCTCAGTACTTC